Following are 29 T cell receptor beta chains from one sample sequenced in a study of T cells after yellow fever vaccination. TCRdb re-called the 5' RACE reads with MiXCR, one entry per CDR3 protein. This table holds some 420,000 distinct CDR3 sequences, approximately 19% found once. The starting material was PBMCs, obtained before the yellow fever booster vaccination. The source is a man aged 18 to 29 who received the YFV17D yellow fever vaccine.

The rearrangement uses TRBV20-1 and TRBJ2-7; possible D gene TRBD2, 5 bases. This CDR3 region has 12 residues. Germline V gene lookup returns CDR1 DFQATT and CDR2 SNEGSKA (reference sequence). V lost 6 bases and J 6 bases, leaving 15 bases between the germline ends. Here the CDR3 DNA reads TGCAGTGCACGACACGGTCGGGGCGAGCAGTACTTC. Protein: CSARHGRGEQYF.

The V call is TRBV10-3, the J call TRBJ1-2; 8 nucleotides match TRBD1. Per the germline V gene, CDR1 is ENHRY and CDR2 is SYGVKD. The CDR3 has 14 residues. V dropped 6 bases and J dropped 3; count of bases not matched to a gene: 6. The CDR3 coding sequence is TGTGCCATCAGCGGCACGGACAGGGACTATGGCTACACCTTC. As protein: CAISGTDRDYGYTF.

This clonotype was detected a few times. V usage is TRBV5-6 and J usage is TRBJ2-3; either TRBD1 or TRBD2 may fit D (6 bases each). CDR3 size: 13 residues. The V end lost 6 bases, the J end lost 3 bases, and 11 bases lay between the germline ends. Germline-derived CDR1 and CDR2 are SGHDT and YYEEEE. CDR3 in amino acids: CASNWRGTDTQYF. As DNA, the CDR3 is TGTGCCAGCAATTGGAGGGGGACAGATACGCAGTATTTT.

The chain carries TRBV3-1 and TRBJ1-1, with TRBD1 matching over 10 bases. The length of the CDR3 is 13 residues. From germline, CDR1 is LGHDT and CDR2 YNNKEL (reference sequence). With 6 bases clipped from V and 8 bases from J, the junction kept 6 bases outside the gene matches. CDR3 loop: CASRTGGAGEAFF. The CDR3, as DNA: TGTGCCAGCAGGACAGGGGGCGCCGGGGAAGCTTTCTTT.

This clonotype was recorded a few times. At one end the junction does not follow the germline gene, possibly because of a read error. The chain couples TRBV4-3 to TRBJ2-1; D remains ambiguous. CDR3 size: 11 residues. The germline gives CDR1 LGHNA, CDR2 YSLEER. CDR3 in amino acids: CASSQEYELFF. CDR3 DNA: TGCGCCAGCAGCCAAGAGTATGAGCTGTTCTTC.

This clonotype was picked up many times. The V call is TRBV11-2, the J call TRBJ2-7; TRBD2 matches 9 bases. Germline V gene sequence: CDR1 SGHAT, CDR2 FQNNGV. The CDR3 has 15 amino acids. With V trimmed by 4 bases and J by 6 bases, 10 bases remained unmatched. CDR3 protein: CASSSLRGGPSEQYV. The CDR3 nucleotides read TGTGCCAGCAGCTCCCTGCGGGGGGGGCCTTCCGAGCAGTACGTC.

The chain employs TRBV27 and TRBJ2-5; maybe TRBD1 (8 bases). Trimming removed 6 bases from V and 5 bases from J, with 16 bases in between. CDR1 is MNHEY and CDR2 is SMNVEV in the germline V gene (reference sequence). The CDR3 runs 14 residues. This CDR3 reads CASRISQGGETQYF. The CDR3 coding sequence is TGTGCCAGCAGGATATCACAGGGGGGGGAGACCCAGTACTTC.

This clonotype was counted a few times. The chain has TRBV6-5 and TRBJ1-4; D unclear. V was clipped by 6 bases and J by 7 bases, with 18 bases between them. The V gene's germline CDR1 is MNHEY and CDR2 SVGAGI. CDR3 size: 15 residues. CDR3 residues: CASSRAPGLSEKLFF. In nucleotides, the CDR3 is TGTGCCAGCAGCCGCGCCCCAGGTCTCAGTGAAAAACTGTTTTTT.

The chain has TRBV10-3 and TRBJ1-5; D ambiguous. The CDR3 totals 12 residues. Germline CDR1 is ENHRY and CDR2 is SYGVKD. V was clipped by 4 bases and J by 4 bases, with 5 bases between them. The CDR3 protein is CAISGPNQPQHF. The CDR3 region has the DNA TGTGCCATCAGTGGTCCTAATCAGCCCCAGCATTTT.

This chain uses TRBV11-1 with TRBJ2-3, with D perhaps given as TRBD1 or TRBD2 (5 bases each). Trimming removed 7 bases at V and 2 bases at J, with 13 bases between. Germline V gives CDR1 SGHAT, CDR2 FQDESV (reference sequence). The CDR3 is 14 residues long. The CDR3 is CASNIGASTDTQYF. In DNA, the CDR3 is TGTGCCAGCAACATCGGGGCCTCCACAGATACGCAGTATTTT.

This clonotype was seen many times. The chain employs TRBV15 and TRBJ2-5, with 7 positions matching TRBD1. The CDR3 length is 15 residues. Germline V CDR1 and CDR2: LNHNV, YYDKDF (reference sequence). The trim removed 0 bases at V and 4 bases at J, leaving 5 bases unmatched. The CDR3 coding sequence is TGTGCCACCAGCAGAGATAAACCAGGGGGAGAGACCCAGTACTTC. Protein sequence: CATSRDKPGGETQYF.

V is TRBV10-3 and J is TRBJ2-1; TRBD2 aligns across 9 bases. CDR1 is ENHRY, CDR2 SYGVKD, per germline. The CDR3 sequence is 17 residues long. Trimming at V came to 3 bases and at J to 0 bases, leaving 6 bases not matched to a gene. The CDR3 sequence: CAISDSLAGLSYNEQFF. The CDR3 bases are TGTGCCATCAGTGATTCTCTAGCGGGGCTCTCCTACAATGAGCAGTTCTTC.

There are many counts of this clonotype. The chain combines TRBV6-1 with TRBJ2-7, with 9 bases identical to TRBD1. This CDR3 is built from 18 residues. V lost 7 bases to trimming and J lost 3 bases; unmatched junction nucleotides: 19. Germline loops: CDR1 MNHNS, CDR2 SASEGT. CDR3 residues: CASTPAPGAGQGFYEQYF. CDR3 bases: TGTGCCAGCACTCCGGCCCCGGGGGCGGGACAGGGCTTCTACGAGCAGTACTTC.

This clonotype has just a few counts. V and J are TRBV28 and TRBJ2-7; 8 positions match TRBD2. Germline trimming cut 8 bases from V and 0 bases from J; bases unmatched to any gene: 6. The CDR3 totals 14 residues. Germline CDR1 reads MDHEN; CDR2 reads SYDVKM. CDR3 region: CASGAGGSSYEQYV. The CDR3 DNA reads TGTGCCAGCGGCGCGGGGGGTAGCTCCTACGAGCAGTACGTC.

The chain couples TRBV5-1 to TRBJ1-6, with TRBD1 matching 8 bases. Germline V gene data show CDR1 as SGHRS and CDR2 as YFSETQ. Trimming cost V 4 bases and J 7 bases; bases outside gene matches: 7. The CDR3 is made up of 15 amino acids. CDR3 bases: TGCGCCAGCAGCCTCCTGGGACAGGCAAATTCACCCCTCCACTTT. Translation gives CASSLLGQANSPLHF.

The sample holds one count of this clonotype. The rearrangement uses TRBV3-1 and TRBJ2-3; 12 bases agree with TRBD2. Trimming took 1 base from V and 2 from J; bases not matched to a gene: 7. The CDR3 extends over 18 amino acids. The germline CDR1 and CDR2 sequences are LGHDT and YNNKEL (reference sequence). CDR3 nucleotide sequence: TGTGCCAGCAGCCAAGGTGCGACTAGCGGGGGAAACACAGATACGCAGTATTTT. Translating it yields CASSQGATSGGNTDTQYF.

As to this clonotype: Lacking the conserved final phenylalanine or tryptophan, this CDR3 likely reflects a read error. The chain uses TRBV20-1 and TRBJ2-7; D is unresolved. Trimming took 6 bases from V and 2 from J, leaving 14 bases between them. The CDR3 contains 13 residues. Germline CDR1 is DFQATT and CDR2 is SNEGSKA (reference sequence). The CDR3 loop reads CSAETTPTYEQYI. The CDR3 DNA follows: TGCAGTGCAGAGACGACTCCAACCTACGAGCAGTACATC.

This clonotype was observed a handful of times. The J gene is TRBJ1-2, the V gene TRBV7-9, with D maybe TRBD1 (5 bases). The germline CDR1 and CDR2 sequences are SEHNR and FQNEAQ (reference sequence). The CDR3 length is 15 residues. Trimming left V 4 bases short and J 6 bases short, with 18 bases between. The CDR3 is CASSSTDGSGHGYTF. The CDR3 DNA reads TGTGCCAGCAGCTCAACCGACGGGTCAGGGCATGGCTACACCTTC.

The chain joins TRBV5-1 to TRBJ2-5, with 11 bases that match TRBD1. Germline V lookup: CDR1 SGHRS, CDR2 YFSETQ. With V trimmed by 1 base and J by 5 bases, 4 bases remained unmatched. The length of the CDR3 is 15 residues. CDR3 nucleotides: TGCGCCAGCAGCTTGAGGACAGGGGGCCTCGAGACCCAGTACTTC. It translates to CASSLRTGGLETQYF.

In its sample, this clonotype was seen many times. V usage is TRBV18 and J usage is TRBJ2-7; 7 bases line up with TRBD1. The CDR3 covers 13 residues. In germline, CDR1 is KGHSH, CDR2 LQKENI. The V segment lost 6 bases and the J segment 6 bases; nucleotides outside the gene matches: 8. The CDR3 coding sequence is TGTGCCAGCTCCCTGACAGGGTTTAGCGAGCAGTACGTC. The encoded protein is CASSLTGFSEQYV.

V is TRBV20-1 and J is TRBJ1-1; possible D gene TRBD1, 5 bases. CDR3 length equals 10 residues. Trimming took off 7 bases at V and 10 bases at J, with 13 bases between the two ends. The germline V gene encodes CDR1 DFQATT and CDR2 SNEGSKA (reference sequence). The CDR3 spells CSVKHQGAFF. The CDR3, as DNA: TGCAGTGTCAAACACCAGGGAGCTTTCTTT.

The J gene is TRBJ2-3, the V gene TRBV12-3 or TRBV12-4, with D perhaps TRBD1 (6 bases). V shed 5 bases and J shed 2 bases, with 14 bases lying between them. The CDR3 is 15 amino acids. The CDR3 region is CASSEQGTVTDTQYF. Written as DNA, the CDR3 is TGTGCCAGCAGTGAACAGGGTACGGTCACAGATACGCAGTATTTT.

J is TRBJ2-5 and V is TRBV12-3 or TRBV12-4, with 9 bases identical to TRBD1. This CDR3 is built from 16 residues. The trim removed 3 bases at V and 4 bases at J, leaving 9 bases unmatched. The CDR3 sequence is CASSLGRGTGIETQYF. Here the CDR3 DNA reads TGTGCCAGCAGTTTGGGGCGAGGGACAGGGATAGAGACCCAGTACTTC.

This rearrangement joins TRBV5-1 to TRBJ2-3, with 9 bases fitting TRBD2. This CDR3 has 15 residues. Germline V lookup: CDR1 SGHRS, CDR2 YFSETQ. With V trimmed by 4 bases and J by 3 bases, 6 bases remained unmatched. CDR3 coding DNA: TGCGCCAGCAGCCCGCTAGCGGGGCGGACAGATACGCAGTATTTT. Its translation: CASSPLAGRTDTQYF.

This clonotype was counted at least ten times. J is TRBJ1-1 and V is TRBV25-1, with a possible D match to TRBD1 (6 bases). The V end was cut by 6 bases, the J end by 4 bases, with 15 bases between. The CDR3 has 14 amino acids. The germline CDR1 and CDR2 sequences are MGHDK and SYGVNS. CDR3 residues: CASSEQGVVTEAFF. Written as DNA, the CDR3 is TGTGCCAGCAGCGAACAGGGTGTGGTCACTGAAGCTTTCTTT.

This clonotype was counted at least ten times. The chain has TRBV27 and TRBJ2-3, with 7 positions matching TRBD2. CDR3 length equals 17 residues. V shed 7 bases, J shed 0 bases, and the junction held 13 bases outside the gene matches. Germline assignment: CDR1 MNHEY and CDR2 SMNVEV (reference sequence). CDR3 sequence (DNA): TGTGCCAGCATGAACGGGGGGATCGGGCCTAGCACAGATACGCAGTATTTT. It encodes CASMNGGIGPSTDTQYF.

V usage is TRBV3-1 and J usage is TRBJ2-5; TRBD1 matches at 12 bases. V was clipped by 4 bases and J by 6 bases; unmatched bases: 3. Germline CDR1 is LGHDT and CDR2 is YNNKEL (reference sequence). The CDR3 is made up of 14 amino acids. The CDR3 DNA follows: TGTGCCAGCAGCCCCCGGGACAGGGGGCAGACCCAGTACTTC. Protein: CASSPRDRGQTQYF.

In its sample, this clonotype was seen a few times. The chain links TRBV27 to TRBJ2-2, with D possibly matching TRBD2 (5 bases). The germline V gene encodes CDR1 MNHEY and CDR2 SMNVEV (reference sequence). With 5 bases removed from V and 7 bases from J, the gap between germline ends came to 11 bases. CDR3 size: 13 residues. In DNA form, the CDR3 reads TGTGCCAGCAGTCCTTCCCGGGACGGGGAGCTGTTTTTT. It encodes CASSPSRDGELFF.

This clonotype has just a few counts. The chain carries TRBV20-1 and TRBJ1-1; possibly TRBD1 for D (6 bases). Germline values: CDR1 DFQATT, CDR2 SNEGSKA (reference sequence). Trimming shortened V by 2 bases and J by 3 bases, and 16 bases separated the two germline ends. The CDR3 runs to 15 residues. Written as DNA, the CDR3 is TGCAGTGCTAGACCGAACTTAGGGGGGCACACTGAAGCTTTCTTT. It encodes CSARPNLGGHTEAFF.